This T cell receptor beta chain was found in a study of blood T cell repertoires in COVID-19. Clones were read by immunoSEQ multiplex PCR, and TCRdb kept only the in-frame ones, dropping some. Counted here are about 190,000 clones, around 84% occurring once; the ten biggest clones make up approximately 19%. The CDR3 runs 15 residues. V dropped 7 bases and J dropped 7; count of bases not matched to a gene: 11. Germline values: CDR1 MNHEY, CDR2 SVGAGI. This chain uses TRBV6-5 with TRBJ2-3; 10 nucleotides agree with TRBD2. Sequenced material: peripheral blood. The clonotype originates from a human donor in a cohort sampled during active COVID-19. CDR3 coding DNA: TGTGCCAGCACCATGGGGTCTAGCGGGGGTTATACGCAGTATTTT. It specifies CASTMGSSGGYTQYF.